Following are 8 T cell receptor beta chains from one sample sequenced in a study of shared clonotypes between healthy human individuals. Measured with immunoSEQ multiplex PCR; TCRdb has only the in-frame clones, and not every one. This table holds approximately 2.3 million clones, 90% to 95% found once. The sample consisted of naive CD4+ T cells from PBMCs. Described subset: CD45RA+ positively selected. Receptor source: a man between 18 and 35 years old in good health. Some clones in this sample may be carry-over from other donors' samples.

The gene calls are TRBV28 and TRBJ2-1, with 7 bases lining up with TRBD2. The CDR3 covers 15 residues. CDR1 and CDR2 (germline): MDHEN, SYDVKM. The V segment lost 6 bases and the J segment 3 bases; nucleotides outside the gene matches: 8. The CDR3 spells CASSTRSGGYNEQFF. The CDR3, as DNA: TGTGCCAGCAGCACCCGATCGGGGGGCTACAATGAGCAGTTCTTC.

The chain has TRBV9 and TRBJ2-5, with D maybe TRBD1 (6 bases). The CDR3 spans 14 residues. Trimming took off 4 bases at V and 5 bases at J, with 15 bases between the two ends. Germline CDR1 is SGDLS and CDR2 is YYNGEE. In nucleotides, the CDR3 is TGTGCCAGCAGCCTCAGCTCGAGGGGGGAGACCCAGTACTTC. It codes for CASSLSSRGETQYF.

CDR3 sequence (DNA): TGCGCCAGCAGCCGGGGGACTAGCGGGCATGGCTCCTACGAGCAGTACTTC. Its protein is CASSRGTSGHGSYEQYF. The rearrangement uses TRBV4-1 and TRBJ2-5; TRBD2 aligns across 12 bases. The DNA end favors TRBJ2-7, so the J call may be wrong. The CDR3 sequence is 17 residues long. CDR1 is MGHRA, CDR2 YSYEKL, per germline.

The chain uses TRBV9 and TRBJ2-5; unclear D gene. CDR1 is SGDLS, CDR2 YYNGEE, per germline. The ends were cut back, 0 bases at V and 0 bases at J, with 9 bases in the middle. The CDR3 has 15 amino acids. DNA of the CDR3: TGTGCCAGCAGCGTAGCCTATACCTACCAAGAGACCCAGTACTTC. Translation gives CASSVAYTYQETQYF.

This clone was seen only once. The chain uses TRBV5-1 and TRBJ2-2, with a possible D match to TRBD2 (6 bases). V was shortened by 7 bases and J by 5 bases, with 15 bases between the two germline ends. Germline CDR1 reads SGHRS; CDR2 reads YFSETQ. CDR3 length equals 14 residues. The CDR3 DNA reads as TGCGCCAGCGCTATAGGCGGGGATACCGGGGAGCTGTTTTTT. This gives the protein CASAIGGDTGELFF.

V is TRBV27 and J is TRBJ2-7; D gene unclear. The germline gives CDR1 MNHEY, CDR2 SMNVEV (reference sequence). The CDR3 contains 15 residues. V gave up 2 bases and J gave up 4 bases, with 15 bases separating them. CDR3 region: CASSLRAEIPYEQYF. CDR3 in DNA: TGTGCCAGCAGTTTAAGGGCAGAAATCCCGTACGAGCAGTACTTC.

The chain carries TRBV9 and TRBJ1-1; no clear D. The CDR3 is 15 amino acids. The germline V and J ends were trimmed by 0 bases and 5 bases, with 14 bases remaining between them. Germline V gene lookup returns CDR1 SGDLS and CDR2 YYNGEE. CDR3 DNA sequence: TGTGCCAGCAGCGTAGGGGCGGTGTGGGAGACTGAAGCTTTCTTT. Residues: CASSVGAVWETEAFF.

The chain uses TRBV6-1 and TRBJ2-3; D call uncertain. Germline loops: CDR1 MNHNS, CDR2 SASEGT. V was clipped by 8 bases and J by 0 bases, with 15 bases between them. The CDR3 has 15 amino acids. The CDR3 spells CASRRVPASTDTQYF. CDR3 sequence (DNA): TGTGCCAGCCGAAGGGTACCAGCTAGCACAGATACGCAGTATTTT.